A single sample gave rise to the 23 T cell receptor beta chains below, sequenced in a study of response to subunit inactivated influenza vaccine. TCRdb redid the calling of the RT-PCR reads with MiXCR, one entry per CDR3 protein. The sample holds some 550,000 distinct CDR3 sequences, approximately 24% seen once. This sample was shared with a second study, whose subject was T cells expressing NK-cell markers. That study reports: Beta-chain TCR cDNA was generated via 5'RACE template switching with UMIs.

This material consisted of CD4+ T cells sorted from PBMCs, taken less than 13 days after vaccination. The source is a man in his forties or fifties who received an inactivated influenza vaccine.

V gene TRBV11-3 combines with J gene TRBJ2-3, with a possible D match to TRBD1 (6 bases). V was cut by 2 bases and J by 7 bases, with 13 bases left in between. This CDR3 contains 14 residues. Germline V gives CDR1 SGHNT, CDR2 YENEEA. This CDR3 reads CASSLSPGQYTQYF. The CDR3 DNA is TGTGCCAGCAGCTTATCACCGGGACAATATACGCAGTATTTT.

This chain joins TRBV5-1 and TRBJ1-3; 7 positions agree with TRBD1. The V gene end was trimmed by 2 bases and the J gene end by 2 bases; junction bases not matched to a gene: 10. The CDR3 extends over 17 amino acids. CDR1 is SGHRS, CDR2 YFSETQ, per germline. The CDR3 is CASSFTVGTAAGNTIYF. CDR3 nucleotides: TGCGCCAGCAGCTTCACCGTAGGGACAGCTGCTGGAAACACCATATATTTT.

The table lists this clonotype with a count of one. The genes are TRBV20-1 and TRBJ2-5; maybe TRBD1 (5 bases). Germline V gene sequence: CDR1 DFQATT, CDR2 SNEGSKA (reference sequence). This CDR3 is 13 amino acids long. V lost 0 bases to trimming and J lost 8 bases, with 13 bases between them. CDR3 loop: CSARDTQGNTQYF. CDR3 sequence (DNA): TGCAGTGCTAGAGATACGCAGGGTAATACCCAGTACTTC.

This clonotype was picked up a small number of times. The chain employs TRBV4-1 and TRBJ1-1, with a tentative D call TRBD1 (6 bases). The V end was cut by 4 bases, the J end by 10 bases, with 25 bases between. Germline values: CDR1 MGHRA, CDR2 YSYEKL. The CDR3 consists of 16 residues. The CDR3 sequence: CASSPVFQGNKNLAFF. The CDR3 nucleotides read TGCGCCAGCAGCCCGGTTTTTCAGGGGAACAAAAATTTAGCTTTCTTT.

CDR3 residues: CASSQGTGAVGYTF. The CDR3 coding sequence is TGCGCCAGCAGCCAAGGGACAGGGGCGGTAGGCTACACCTTC. The chain employs TRBV4-3 and TRBJ1-2, with TRBD1 matching over 9 bases. V trimming: 1 base; J trimming: 8 bases; junction bases outside the gene matches: 5. The germline V gene encodes CDR1 LGHNA and CDR2 YSLEER. The CDR3 spans 14 residues.

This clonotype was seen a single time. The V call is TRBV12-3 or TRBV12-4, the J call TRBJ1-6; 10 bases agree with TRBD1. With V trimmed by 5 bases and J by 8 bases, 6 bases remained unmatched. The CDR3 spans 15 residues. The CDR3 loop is CASSPGTGVYSPLHF. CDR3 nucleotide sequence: TGTGCCAGCAGTCCCGGGACAGGGGTTTATTCACCCCTCCACTTT.

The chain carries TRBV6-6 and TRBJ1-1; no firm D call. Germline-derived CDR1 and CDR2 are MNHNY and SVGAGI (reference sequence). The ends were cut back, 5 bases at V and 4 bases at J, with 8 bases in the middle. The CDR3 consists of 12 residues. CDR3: CASSPPGTEAFF. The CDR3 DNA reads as TGTGCCAGCAGTCCCCCGGGCACTGAAGCTTTCTTT.

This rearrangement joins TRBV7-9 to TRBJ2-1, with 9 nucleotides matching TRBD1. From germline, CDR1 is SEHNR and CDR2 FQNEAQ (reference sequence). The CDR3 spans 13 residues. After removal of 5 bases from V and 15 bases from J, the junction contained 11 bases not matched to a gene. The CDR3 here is CASSGPGQGKMFF. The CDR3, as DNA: TGTGCCAGCAGCGGACCGGGACAGGGAAAAATGTTCTTC.

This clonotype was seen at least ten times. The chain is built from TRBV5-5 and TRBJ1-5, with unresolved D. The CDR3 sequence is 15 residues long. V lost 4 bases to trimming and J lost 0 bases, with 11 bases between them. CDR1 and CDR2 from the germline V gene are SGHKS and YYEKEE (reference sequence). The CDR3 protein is CASSDDGYSNQPQHF. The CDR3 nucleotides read TGTGCCAGCAGCGACGACGGTTATAGCAATCAGCCCCAGCATTTT.

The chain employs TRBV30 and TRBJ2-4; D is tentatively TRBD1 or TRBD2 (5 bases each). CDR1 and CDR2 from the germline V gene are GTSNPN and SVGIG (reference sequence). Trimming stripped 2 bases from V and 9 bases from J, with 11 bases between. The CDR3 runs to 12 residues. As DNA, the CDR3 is TGTGCCTGGAGTCCGGGGCCTGGCATTCAGTACTTC. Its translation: CAWSPGPGIQYF.

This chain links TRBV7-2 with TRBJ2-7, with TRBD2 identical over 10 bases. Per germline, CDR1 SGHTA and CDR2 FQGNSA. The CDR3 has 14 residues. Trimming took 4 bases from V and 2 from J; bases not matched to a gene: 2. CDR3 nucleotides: TGTGCCAGCAGCTGGAGCGGGGGGGCCTACGAGCAGTACTTC. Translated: CASSWSGGAYEQYF.

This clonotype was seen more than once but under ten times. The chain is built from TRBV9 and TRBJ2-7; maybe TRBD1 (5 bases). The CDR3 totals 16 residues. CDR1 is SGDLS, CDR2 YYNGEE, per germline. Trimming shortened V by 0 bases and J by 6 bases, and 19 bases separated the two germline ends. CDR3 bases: TGTGCCAGCAGCGTAGGCGTGTCTGGGGCGATGAGCGAGCAGTACTTC. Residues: CASSVGVSGAMSEQYF. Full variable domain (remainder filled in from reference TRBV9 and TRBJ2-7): DSGVTQTPKHLITATGQRVTLRCSPRSGDLSVYWYQQSLDQGLQFLIQYYNGEERAKGNILERFSAQQFPDLHSELNLSSLELGDSALYFCASSVGVSGAMSEQYFGPGTRLTVT.

The CDR3 is CASSLESAARELFF. The CDR3 DNA sequence: TGTGCCAGCAGTTTAGAATCCGCAGCCAGGGAGCTGTTTTTT. The V call is TRBV12-3 or TRBV12-4, the J call TRBJ2-2; no reliable D call. The CDR3 is 14 amino acids. Trimming took off 1 base at V and 9 bases at J, with 12 bases between the two ends.

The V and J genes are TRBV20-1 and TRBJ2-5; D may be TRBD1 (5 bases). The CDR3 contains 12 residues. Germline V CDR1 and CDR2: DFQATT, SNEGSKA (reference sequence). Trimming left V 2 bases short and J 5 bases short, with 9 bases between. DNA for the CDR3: TGCAGTGCTAGAAGGCGACAGGAGACCCAGTACTTC. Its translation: CSARRRQETQYF.

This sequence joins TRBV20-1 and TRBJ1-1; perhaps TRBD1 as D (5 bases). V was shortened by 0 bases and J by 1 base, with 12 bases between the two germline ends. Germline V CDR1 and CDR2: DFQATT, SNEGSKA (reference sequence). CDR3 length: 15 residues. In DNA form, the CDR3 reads TGCAGTGCTAGAGATCTAAGGGGATCGAACACTGAAGCTTTCTTT. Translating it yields CSARDLRGSNTEAFF.

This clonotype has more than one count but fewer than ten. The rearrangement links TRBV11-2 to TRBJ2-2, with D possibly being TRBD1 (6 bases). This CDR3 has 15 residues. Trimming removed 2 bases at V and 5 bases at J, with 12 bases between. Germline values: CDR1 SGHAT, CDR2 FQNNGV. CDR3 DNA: TGTGCCAGCAGCTTAAGAACAGGGTTTACCGGGGAGCTGTTTTTT. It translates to CASSLRTGFTGELFF.

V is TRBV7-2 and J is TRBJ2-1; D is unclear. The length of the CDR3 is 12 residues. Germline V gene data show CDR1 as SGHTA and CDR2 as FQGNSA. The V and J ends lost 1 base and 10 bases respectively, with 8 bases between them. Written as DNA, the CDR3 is TGTGCCAGCAGCTTAGACTACTCGGAGCAGTTCTTC. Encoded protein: CASSLDYSEQFF. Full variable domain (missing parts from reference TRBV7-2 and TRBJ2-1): GAGVSQSPSNKVTEKGKDVELRCDPISGHTALYWYRQSLGQGLEFLIYFQGNSAPDKSGLPSDRFSAERTGGSVSTLTIQRTQQEDSAVYLCASSLDYSEQFFGPGTRLTVL.

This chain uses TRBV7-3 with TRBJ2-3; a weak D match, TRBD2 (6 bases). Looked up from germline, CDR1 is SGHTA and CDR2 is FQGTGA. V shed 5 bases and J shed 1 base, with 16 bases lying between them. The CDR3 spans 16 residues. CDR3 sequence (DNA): TGTGCCAGCAGCCTCCGACGGGGAGGAGGCACAGATACGCAGTATTTT. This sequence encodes CASSLRRGGGTDTQYF.

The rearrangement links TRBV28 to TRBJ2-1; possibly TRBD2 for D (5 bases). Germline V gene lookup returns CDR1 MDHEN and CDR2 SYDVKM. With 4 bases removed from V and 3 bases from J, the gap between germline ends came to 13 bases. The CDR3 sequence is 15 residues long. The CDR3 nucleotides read TGTGCCAGCAGTTCCCCCAGCGGATACTACAATGAGCAGTTCTTC. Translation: CASSSPSGYYNEQFF.

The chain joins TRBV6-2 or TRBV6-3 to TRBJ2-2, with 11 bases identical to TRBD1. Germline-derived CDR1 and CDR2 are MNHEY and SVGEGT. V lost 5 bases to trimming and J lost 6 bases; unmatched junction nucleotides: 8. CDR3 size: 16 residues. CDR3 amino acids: CASSKPGQGVAGELFF. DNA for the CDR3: TGTGCCAGCAGTAAGCCGGGACAGGGGGTTGCCGGGGAGCTGTTTTTT.

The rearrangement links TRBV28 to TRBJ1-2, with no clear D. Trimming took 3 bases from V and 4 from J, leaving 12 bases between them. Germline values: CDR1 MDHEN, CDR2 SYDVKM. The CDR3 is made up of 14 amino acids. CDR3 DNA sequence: TGTGCCAGCAGTTTGGGGTCACAGCCCTATGGCTACACCTTC. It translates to CASSLGSQPYGYTF.

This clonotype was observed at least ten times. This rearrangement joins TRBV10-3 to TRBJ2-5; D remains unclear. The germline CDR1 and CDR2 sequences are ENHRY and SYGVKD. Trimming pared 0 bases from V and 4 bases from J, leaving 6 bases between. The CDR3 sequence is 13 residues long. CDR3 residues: CAISESPGETQYF. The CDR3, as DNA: TGTGCCATCAGTGAGTCTCCAGGAGAGACCCAGTACTTC.

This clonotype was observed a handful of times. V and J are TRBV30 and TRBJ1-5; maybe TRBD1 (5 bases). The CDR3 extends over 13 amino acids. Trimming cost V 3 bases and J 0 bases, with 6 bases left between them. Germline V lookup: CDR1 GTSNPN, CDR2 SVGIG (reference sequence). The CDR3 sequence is CAWSDSSNQPQHF. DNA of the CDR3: TGTGCCTGGAGCGACAGTAGCAATCAGCCCCAGCATTTT.